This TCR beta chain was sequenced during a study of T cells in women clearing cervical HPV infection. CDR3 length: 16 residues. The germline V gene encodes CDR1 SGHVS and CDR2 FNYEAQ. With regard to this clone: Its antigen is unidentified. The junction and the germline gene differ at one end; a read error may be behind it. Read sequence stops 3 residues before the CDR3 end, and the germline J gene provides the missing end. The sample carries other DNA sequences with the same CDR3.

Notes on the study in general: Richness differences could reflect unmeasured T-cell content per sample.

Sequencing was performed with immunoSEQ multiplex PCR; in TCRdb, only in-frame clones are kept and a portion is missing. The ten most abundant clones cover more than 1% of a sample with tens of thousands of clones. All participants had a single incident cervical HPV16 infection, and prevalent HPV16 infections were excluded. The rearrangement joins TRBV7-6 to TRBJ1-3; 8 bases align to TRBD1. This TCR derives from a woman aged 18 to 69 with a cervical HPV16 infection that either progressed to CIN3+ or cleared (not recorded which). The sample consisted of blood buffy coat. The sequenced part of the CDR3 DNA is TGTGCCAGCAGCCCGACGGACAGGGTCTCTGGAAACACA. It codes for CASSPTDRVSGNT. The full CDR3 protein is CASSPTDRVSGNTIYF.